The 9 T cell receptor beta chains reported below all come from one sample, sequenced in a study of T cell responses to AZD1222 COVID-19 vaccine. Profiling relied on immunoSEQ multiplex PCR, and the TCRdb table lists in-frame clones only, not all of them. The sample includes under 150,000 clones, about nine tenths of them seen just once. Sequencing was performed on peripheral blood, taken on day 0 of MenACWY control vaccination. The receptor source for this set is an adult in good health.

The chain is built from TRBV18 and TRBJ2-7; D possibly corresponds to TRBD1 (5 bases). The germline V gene has CDR1 KGHSH and CDR2 LQKENI. The CDR3 length is 13 residues. V lost 4 bases, J lost 4 bases, and 11 bases lay in between. The CDR3 sequence is CASSLQGGYEQYF. In DNA form, the CDR3 reads TGTGCCAGCTCACTTCAGGGTGGTTACGAGCAGTACTTC.

This chain uses TRBV18 with TRBJ2-5; weak D call: TRBD2 (6 bases). The CDR3 has 16 amino acids. Between the trimmed V and J ends, which lost 3 bases and 0 bases, there was a span of 14 bases. CDR1 is KGHSH and CDR2 is LQKENI in the germline V gene. The CDR3 DNA reads TGTGCCAGCTCACCGATTACCGGGACTTACCAAGAGACCCAGTACTTC. Translated, it gives CASSPITGTYQETQYF.

This clone is a singleton in its sample. The V and J genes are TRBV6-1 and TRBJ2-7; D might be TRBD2 (6 bases). V lost 0 bases to trimming and J lost 5 bases, with 14 bases between them. CDR3 length equals 15 residues. Germline values: CDR1 MNHNS, CDR2 SASEGT. CDR3 sequence reads: CASSEAPMPGDEQYF. In nucleotides, the CDR3 is TGTGCCAGCAGTGAAGCGCCTATGCCGGGAGACGAGCAGTACTTC.

This chain connects TRBV19 to TRBJ1-1; 7 bases fit TRBD1. The length of the CDR3 is 16 residues. CDR1 is LNHDA, CDR2 SQIVND, per germline (reference sequence). After removal of 0 bases from V and 0 bases from J, the junction contained 4 bases not matched to a gene. CDR3 in DNA: TGTGCCAGTAGTATAGACTCACAGGGGTTGAACACTGAAGCTTTCTTT. It translates to CASSIDSQGLNTEAFF.

The chain carries TRBV23-1 and TRBJ1-5; 7 nucleotides match TRBD1. TRBV23-1 falls under the ORF class, with uncertain function. This CDR3 region has 17 residues. With V trimmed by 3 bases and J by 5 bases, 13 bases remained unmatched. The CDR3 protein is CASSQTGGGGDYQPQHF. CDR3 sequence (DNA): TGCGCCAGCAGTCAGACAGGAGGAGGGGGCGACTATCAGCCCCAGCATTTT.

The genes are TRBV27 and TRBJ2-3, with 7 bases that match TRBD2. CDR3 length equals 14 residues. CDR1 and CDR2 from the germline V gene are MNHEY and SMNVEV (reference sequence). V was pared by 4 bases and J by 4 bases, with 5 bases of the junction left unmatched. The CDR3 reads CASSSRLASDTQYF. Here the CDR3 DNA reads TGTGCCAGCAGTTCTCGACTAGCTTCAGATACGCAGTATTTT.

The gene calls are TRBV27 and TRBJ2-7, with 8 positions matching TRBD2. The CDR3 sequence is 15 residues long. Trimming removed 6 bases from V and 2 bases from J; junction bases left unmatched: 9. The germline CDR1 and CDR2 sequences are MNHEY and SMNVEV (reference sequence). The CDR3 DNA is TGTGCCAGCAGCGATAGCGGGACCCGCGCCTACGAGCAGTACTTC. Amino acid sequence: CASSDSGTRAYEQYF.

This clone was recorded a few times. The chain is built from TRBV5-4 and TRBJ1-2; D remains unclear. The CDR3 is 13 amino acids. V lost 3 bases and J lost 8, with 14 bases in between. The germline CDR1 and CDR2 sequences are SGHNT and YYREEE (reference sequence). CDR3 sequence: CASSSLRSMGYTF. As DNA, the CDR3 is TGTGCCAGCAGCTCGCTTCGATCAATGGGCTACACCTTC.

The chain links TRBV9 to TRBJ1-3; D not resolved. V lost 4 bases and J lost 3, with 8 bases in between. Germline lookup yields CDR1 SGDLS and CDR2 YYNGEE. This CDR3 comprises 13 residues. CDR3 loop: CASSPTGGNTIYF. CDR3 DNA: TGTGCCAGCAGCCCTACGGGTGGAAACACCATATATTTT.